The next 5 T cell receptor beta chains were all read from a single sample in a study of cytomegalovirus exposure and HLA in healthy donors (dated 2017 in TCRdb). The library was prepared using the immunoSEQ multiplex PCR assay. For the multiplex PCR, a mixture combining 60 forward primers for TCR Vbeta segments and 13 reverse primers for TCR Jbeta segments was used. TCRdb took this table from immuneACCESS and kept in-frame rearrangements with V and J called. Such tables lack part of the clones; where checked against another copy, unresolved V genes explain under half of the gap, and the rest is unexplained. The sample table lists roughly 60,000 clones, 70% to 75% of them with a count of one. The ten largest clones represent less than 7% of the sample. Sequenced sample: PBMCs. These receptors were taken from a woman aged 25-40 years in good health and CMV-seronegative.

This rearrangement joins TRBV7-2 to TRBJ2-5; D is ambiguous. The V gene lost 2 bases and the J gene lost 7 bases, with 11 bases spanning the gap. The CDR3 extends over 13 amino acids. The V gene's germline CDR1 is SGHTA and CDR2 FQGNSA. In nucleotides, the CDR3 is TGTGCCAGCAGCTTACCCTCTATTAGGACCCAGTACTTC. Translating it yields CASSLPSIRTQYF. Supplemented by reference TRBV7-2 and TRBJ2-5, the full variable domain reads GAGVSQSPSNKVTEKGKDVELRCDPISGHTALYWYRQSLGQGLEFLIYFQGNSAPDKSGLPSDRFSAERTGGSVSTLTIQRTQQEDSAVYLCASSLPSIRTQYFGPGTRLLVL.

The rearrangement joins TRBV2 to TRBJ2-1; a possible D gene is TRBD2 (5 bases). From germline, CDR1 is SNHLY and CDR2 FYNNEI. The CDR3 totals 12 residues. The V and J ends lost 10 bases and 9 bases respectively, with 16 bases between them. CDR3 nucleotides: TGTGCCACCCCCCTTATAGCGTCTGAGCAGTTCTTC. Translating it yields CATPLIASEQFF.

The chain links TRBV28 to TRBJ2-3, with 7 positions matching TRBD2. CDR3 length equals 13 residues. Germline-derived CDR1 and CDR2 are MDHEN and SYDVKM. V trimming: 7 bases; J trimming: 3 bases; junction bases outside the gene matches: 4. CDR3 sequence: CASTQGGTDTQYF. In nucleotides, the CDR3 is TGTGCCAGCACCCAGGGAGGGACAGATACGCAGTATTTT.

The chain couples TRBV6-5 to TRBJ2-5; 8 bases align to TRBD1. Trimming removed 9 bases from V and 5 bases from J; junction bases left unmatched: 14. Germline V lookup: CDR1 MNHEY, CDR2 SVGAGI. This CDR3 comprises 15 residues. Here the CDR3 DNA reads TGTGCCAGTCACCAGGGGGCAGGGGGCGGGGAGACCCAGTACTTC. It yields the protein CASHQGAGGGETQYF.

The chain is built from TRBV5-6 and TRBJ1-1; possible D gene TRBD1, 5 bases. V lost 0 bases and J lost 8, with 11 bases in between. The V gene's germline CDR1 is SGHDT and CDR2 YYEEEE. The CDR3 consists of 13 residues. The CDR3 nucleotides are TGTGCCAGCAGCTTGGACAGGACGAGGGAAGCTTTCTTT. Protein sequence: CASSLDRTREAFF.